This is a list of T cell receptor beta chains from one sample in a study of CD4 T cells in relation to SARS-CoV-2 and coronaviruses. Using immunoSEQ multiplex PCR, the repertoire was profiled, and TCRdb retains in-frame clones only, with some absent. The sample contains about 25,000 clones, 78% of which appear only once. These receptors have no identified antigens. The source material was CD4+ T cells from PBMCs, cultured in vitro. The receptor set was obtained from a human donor in good health. CDR3s leave out the opening cysteine and the closing phenylalanine or tryptophan. The D gene is left open where the match is weak.

V	D	J	CDR3
TRBV9	.	TRBJ2-5	ASSVGPRVGQETQY
TRBV4-2	.	TRBJ2-6	ASSPLSGANVLT
TRBV7-9	.	TRBJ2-4	ASRNSREVGKNIQY
TRBV2	.	TRBJ1-1	ASRETDMNTEAF
TRBV6-1	TRBD1	TRBJ2-7	ASSEDGTGGYEQY
TRBV28	TRBD1	TRBJ2-7	ASTQGVRLGASYEQY
TRBV12-5	.	TRBJ1-1	ASGLSAGSEAF
TRBV6-5	TRBD1	TRBJ1-2	ASSPGTGGYGYT
TRBV14	.	TRBJ1-2	ASSPLGGASSYT
TRBV5-1	.	TRBJ2-7	ASSAVRDPPFYEQY
TRBV6-5	.	TRBJ2-3	ASSSPSVGVADTQY
TRBV5-1	.	TRBJ2-3	ASISGETGFSTDTQY